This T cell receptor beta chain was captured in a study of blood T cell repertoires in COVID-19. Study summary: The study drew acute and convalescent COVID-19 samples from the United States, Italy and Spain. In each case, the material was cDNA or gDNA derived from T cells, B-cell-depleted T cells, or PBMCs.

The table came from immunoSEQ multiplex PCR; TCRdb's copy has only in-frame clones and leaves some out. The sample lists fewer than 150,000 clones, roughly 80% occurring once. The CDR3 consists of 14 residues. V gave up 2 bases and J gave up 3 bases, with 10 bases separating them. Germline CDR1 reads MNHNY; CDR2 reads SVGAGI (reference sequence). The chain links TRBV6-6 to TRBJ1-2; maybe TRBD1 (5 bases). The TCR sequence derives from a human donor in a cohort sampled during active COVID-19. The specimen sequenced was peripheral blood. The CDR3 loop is CASSYADTYYGYTF. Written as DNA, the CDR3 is TGTGCCAGCAGTTACGCGGACACGTACTATGGCTACACCTTC.